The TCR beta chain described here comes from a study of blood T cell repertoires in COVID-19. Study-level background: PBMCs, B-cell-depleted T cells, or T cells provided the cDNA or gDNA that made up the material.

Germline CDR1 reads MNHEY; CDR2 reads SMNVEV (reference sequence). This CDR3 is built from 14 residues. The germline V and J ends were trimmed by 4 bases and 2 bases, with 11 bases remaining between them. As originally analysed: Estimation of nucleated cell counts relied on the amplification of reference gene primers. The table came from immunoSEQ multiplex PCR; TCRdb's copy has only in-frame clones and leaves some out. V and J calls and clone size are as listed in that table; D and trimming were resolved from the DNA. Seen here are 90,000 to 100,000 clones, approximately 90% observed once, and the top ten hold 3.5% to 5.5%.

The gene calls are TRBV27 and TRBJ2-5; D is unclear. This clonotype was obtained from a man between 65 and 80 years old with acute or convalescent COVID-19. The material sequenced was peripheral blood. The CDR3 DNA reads TGTGCCAGCAGTTCTTCCGGGTTTCAAGAGACCCAGTACTTC. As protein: CASSSSGFQETQYF.